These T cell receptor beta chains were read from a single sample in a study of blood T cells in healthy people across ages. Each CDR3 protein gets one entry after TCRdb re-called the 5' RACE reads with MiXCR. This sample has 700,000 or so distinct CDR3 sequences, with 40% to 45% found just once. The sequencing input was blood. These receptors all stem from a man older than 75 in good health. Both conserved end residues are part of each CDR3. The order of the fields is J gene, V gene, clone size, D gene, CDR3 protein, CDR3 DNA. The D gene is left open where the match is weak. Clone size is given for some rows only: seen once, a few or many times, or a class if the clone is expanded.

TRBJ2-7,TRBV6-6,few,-,CASSYSTGTYEQYF,TGTGCCAGCAGTTACTCGACGGGAACCTACGAGCAGTACTTC
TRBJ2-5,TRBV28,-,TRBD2,CASSPSLSSGIQETQYF,TGTGCCAGCAGTCCGTCTTTATCTAGCGGAATACAAGAGACCCAGTACTTC
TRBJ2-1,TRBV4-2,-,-,CASSHPGVNEQFF,TGTGCCAGCAGCCACCCAGGGGTCAATGAGCAGTTCTTC
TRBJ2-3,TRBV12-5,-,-,CASGLAALGGGTDTQYF,TGTGCTAGTGGTTTGGCCGCTTTAGGGGGAGGAACAGATACGCAGTATTTT
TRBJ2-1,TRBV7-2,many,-,CASSRTGLGEQFF,TGTGCCAGCAGTCGAACAGGGTTAGGGGAGCAGTTCTTC
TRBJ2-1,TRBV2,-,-,CASSEMRYNEQFF,TGTGCCAGCAGTGAAATGAGATACAATGAGCAGTTCTTC
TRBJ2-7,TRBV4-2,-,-,CASSPREASSYNEQYF,TGTGCCAGCAGCCCCCGAGAAGCTAGCTCCTACAATGAGCAGTACTTC
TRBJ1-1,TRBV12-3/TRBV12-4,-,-,CASSYRVGTEAFF,TGTGCCAGCAGTTACAGGGTCGGAACTGAAGCTTTCTTT
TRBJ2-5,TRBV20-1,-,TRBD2,CSLLAGGPQETQYF,TGCAGTTTACTAGCGGGGGGGCCCCAAGAGACCCAGTACTTC
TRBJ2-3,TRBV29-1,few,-,CSVAGADTDTQYF,TGCAGCGTGGCTGGGGCGGACACAGATACGCAGTATTTT
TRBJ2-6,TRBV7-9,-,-,CASSFSRSSGANVLTF,TGTGCCAGCAGCTTTAGCAGAAGCTCTGGGGCCAACGTCCTGACTTTC
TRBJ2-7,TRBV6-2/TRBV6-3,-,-,CASIGTPGEQYF,TGTGCCAGCATCGGGACTCCGGGGGAGCAGTACTTC
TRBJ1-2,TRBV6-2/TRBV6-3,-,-,CASSPGTSYGYTF,TGTGCCAGCAGCCCAGGGACTTCCTATGGCTACACCTTC
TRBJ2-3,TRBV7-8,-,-,CASSGALVADLLRGTDTQYF,TGTGCCAGCAGCGGAGCTTTGGTAGCGGACCTTCTGCGTGGCACAGATACGCAGTATTTT
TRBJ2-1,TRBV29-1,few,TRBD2,CSVEARSGTNTLNEQFF,TGCAGCGTTGAAGCTCGTTCGGGGACTAATACGCTCAATGAGCAGTTCTTC
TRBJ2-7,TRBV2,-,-,CASSAGFSREQYF,TGTGCCAGCAGTGCGGGATTCTCTCGGGAGCAGTACTTC
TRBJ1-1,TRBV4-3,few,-,CASSQGGSTEAFF,TGCGCCAGCAGCCAAGGAGGGTCCACTGAAGCTTTCTTT
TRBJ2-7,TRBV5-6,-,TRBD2,CASSLGLAGIEQYF,TGTGCCAGCAGCTTGGGACTAGCGGGTATCGAGCAGTACTTC
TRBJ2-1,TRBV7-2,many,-,CASSLEGGNEQFF,TGTGCCAGCAGCCTTGAGGGGGGGAATGAGCAGTTCTTC
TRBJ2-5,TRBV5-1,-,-,CASSNPTGTQETQYF,TGCGCCAGCAGCAACCCGACAGGGACTCAAGAGACCCAGTACTTC
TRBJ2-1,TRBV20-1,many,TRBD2,CSAPGLAPYNEQFF,TGCAGTGCACCGGGACTAGCGCCCTACAATGAGCAGTTCTTC
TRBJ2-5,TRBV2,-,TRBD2,CASSRGTSGIGEQYF,TGTGCCAGCAGTCGAGGGACTAGTGGGATAGGTGAGCAGTACTTC
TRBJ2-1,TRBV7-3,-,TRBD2,CASSSQTLAGVANEQFF,TGTGCCAGCAGCTCCCAGACACTAGCGGGAGTAGCGAATGAGCAGTTCTTC
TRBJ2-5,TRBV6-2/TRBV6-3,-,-,CASSYHHPQALQETQYF,TGTGCCAGCAGTTACCACCACCCTCAGGCTCTCCAAGAGACCCAGTACTTC
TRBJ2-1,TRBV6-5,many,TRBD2,CASSYGREAPHEQFF,TGTGCCAGCAGTTACGGACGGGAGGCCCCGCATGAGCAGTTCTTC
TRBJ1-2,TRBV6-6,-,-,CASSSPDLGGYGYTF,TGTGCCAGCAGTTCCCCAGATCTAGGGGGGTATGGCTACACCTTC
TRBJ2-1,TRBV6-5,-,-,CASRVGHYNEQFF,TGTGCCAGCAGAGTGGGACATTACAATGAGCAGTTCTTC
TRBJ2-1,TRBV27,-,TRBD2,CASSLNSGYYNEQFF,TGTGCCAGCAGTTTAAATAGCGGGTACTACAATGAGCAGTTCTTC
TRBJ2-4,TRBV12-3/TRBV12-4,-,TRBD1,CASSPGGQGNIQYF,TGTGCCAGCAGTCCGGGTGGACAGGGTAACATTCAGTACTTC
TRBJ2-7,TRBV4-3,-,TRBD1,CASSQTWTGGFVEQYF,TGCGCCAGCAGCCAAACTTGGACAGGGGGCTTTGTCGAGCAGTACTTC
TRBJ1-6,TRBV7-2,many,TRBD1,CASREGAGGSSPLHF,TGTGCCAGCAGAGAGGGGGCCGGCGGTAGTTCACCCCTCCACTTT
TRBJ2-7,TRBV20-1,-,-,CSARVRNSYEQYF,TGCAGTGCTAGAGTCAGAAACTCCTACGAGCAGTACTTC
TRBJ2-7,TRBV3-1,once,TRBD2,CASSLDTGGYEQYF,TGTGCCAGCAGCCTGGACACGGGAGGCTACGAGCAGTACTTC
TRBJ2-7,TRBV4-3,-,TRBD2,CASSQDAPGLAGGHYEQYF,TGCGCCAGCAGCCAAGATGCCCCCGGACTAGCGGGGGGGCACTACGAGCAGTACTTC
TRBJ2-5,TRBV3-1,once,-,CASSQDLKTHLKQYF,TGTGCCAGCAGCCAAGATTTGAAGACACACCTCAAGCAGTACTTC
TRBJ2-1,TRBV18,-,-,CAISVSGDEQFF,TGTGCCATCAGTGTTTCGGGGGATGAGCAGTTCTTC
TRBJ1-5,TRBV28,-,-,CASSLTDPRSNQPQHF,TGTGCCAGCAGTTTAACAGACCCACGGAGCAATCAGCCCCAGCATTTT
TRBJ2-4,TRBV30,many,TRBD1,CAWTGAGGNIQYF,TGTGCCTGGACAGGGGCAGGGGGAAACATTCAGTACTTC
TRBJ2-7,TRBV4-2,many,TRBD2,CASSQSPGGYEQYF,TGTGCCAGCAGCCAATCTCCGGGGGGCTACGAGCAGTACTTC
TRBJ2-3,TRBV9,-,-,CASSVGAGGATDTQYF,TGTGCCAGCAGCGTAGGCGCGGGCGGGGCAACAGATACGCAGTATTTT
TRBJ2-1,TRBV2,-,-,CASSENSGYNEQFF,TGTGCCAGCAGTGAAAACAGTGGTTACAATGAGCAGTTCTTC
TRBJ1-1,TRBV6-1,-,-,CASSLSLQGDTEAFF,TGTGCCAGCAGCCTATCCTTACAGGGAGACACTGAAGCTTTCTTT
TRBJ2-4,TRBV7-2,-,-,CASSLDAGLAKNIQYF,TGTGCCAGCAGCTTAGATGCAGGGCTAGCCAAAAACATTCAGTACTTC
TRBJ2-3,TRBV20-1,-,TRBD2,CSASQTSGGRGDTQYF,TGCAGTGCTAGCCAGACTAGCGGGGGAAGAGGAGATACGCAGTATTTT
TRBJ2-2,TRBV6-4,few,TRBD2,CASRREGNTGELFF,TGTGCCAGCAGGCGGGAGGGGAACACCGGGGAGCTGTTTTTT
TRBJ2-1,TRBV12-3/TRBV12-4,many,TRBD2,CASSIEPGLAEDEQFF,TGTGCCAGCAGTATTGAACCGGGACTAGCCGAGGATGAGCAGTTCTTC
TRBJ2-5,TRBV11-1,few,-,CASRPLAQETQYF,TGTGCCAGCAGGCCACTAGCCCAAGAGACCCAGTACTTC
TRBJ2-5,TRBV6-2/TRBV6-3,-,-,CASSPDRYRDQETQYF,TGTGCCAGCAGTCCAGACAGATACCGCGACCAAGAGACCCAGTACTTC
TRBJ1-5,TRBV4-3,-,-,CASVSWGGRHF,TGCGCCAGCGTTTCCTGGGGAGGTAGGCATTTT
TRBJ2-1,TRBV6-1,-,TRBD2,CASSPRPSGGALETQFF,TGTGCCAGCAGCCCACGTCCTAGCGGGGGGGCCTTAGAGACCCAGTTCTTC
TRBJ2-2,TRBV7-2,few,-,CASSLALGGGELFF,TGTGCCAGCAGCTTAGCCCTAGGGGGCGGGGAGCTGTTTTTT
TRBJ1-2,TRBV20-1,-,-,CSARALPPSGYTF,TGCAGTGCTAGAGCACTGCCACCGAGTGGCTACACCTTC
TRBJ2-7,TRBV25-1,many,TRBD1,CASSALTGDEQYF,TGTGCCAGCAGTGCCCTGACAGGGGACGAGCAGTACTTC
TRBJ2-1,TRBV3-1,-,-,CASSQAAGNNEQFF,TGTGCCAGCAGCCAAGCTGCAGGGAACAATGAGCAGTTCTTC
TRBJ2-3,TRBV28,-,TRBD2,CASSFPGTSGSKLTDTQYF,TGTGCCAGCAGTTTTCCGGGGACTAGCGGGAGTAAGTTGACAGATACGCAGTATTTT
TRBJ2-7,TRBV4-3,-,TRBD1,CASSQRQGAYEQYF,TGCGCCAGCAGCCAACGACAGGGGGCATACGAGCAGTACTTC
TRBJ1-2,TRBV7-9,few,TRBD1,CASSLAGTGYGYTF,TGTGCCAGCAGCTTAGCCGGGACAGGGTATGGCTACACCTTC
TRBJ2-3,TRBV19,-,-,CASIKRGFPDTQYF,TGTGCCAGTATTAAAAGGGGTTTTCCAGATACGCAGTATTTT
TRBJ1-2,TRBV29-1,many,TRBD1,CSVERTGFSGYTF,TGCAGCGTCGAACGGACAGGGTTCTCTGGCTACACCTTC